The rows below give T cell receptor beta chains drawn from one sample of a study of cytomegalovirus exposure and HLA in healthy donors. Here immunoSEQ multiplex PCR was the method, and the copy in TCRdb shows in-frame clones only, minus some. The repertoire table contains roughly 78,000 clones. The sequenced sample was PBMCs. The receptors were sampled from a man aged 40-49 years in good health and CMV-seronegative. The conserved cysteine and the conserved F or W are not part of the CDR3 here.

v_call: TRBV5-4
cdr3_aa: ASSLALGHPEAF

v_call: TRBV7-2
cdr3_aa: ASSLSLAGVGELF

v_call: TRBV7-2
cdr3_aa: ASSFETYEQY

v_call: TRBV15
cdr3_aa: ATSREFGGGGADTQY

v_call: TRBV18
cdr3_aa: ASSPGQRYGYT

v_call: TRBV7-9
cdr3_aa: ASSLVTTSGRRLADTQY

v_call: TRBV7-9
cdr3_aa: ASSSNNYGYT

v_call: TRBV19
cdr3_aa: ASSRRTGGSQPQH

v_call: TRBV7-2
cdr3_aa: ASSPASGGRYEQY

v_call: TRBV27
cdr3_aa: ASSPKGGGVRNIQY

v_call: TRBV27
cdr3_aa: ASSEPGQGVHGYT

v_call: TRBV28
cdr3_aa: ASMVSGNQPQH

v_call: TRBV7-6
cdr3_aa: ASSPQLGNTIY

v_call: TRBV7-9
cdr3_aa: ASSFDRGTEAF

v_call: TRBV6-6
cdr3_aa: ASTVGGGHEKLF

v_call: TRBV5-1
cdr3_aa: ASSLAGVGTGELF

v_call: TRBV29-1
cdr3_aa: SVEGPAGGPNEQF

v_call: TRBV7-2
cdr3_aa: ASSTLTKAETQY

v_call: TRBV5-4
cdr3_aa: ASSLRGGVYGYT

v_call: TRBV4-3
cdr3_aa: ASSQAGGYGYT

v_call: TRBV6-1
cdr3_aa: ASSETGFQGYT

v_call: TRBV2
cdr3_aa: ASSADRVLKPQH

v_call: TRBV10-3
cdr3_aa: AISKAIQEWNEQY

v_call: TRBV19
cdr3_aa: ASRGTGRDIQY

v_call: TRBV7-2
cdr3_aa: ASSLVGAGNTIY

v_call: TRBV10-1
cdr3_aa: ASSPQGAHYNEQF

v_call: TRBV27
cdr3_aa: ASRGWTGNSSYEQY

v_call: TRBV27
cdr3_aa: ASRWTENTEAF

v_call: TRBV4-3
cdr3_aa: ASSQVAGSGANVLT

v_call: TRBV7-2
cdr3_aa: ASSTGTVGEQY

v_call: TRBV30
cdr3_aa: AWRWEGSGNTIY

v_call: TRBV5-4
cdr3_aa: ASSFSVNPYNEQF

v_call: TRBV5-1
cdr3_aa: ASSFRQYGDTDTQY

v_call: TRBV6-5
cdr3_aa: ASSRDTSRAQY

v_call: TRBV5-1
cdr3_aa: ASSPVPGQGINTGELF

v_call: TRBV27
cdr3_aa: ASSLYLGIGELF

v_call: TRBV9
cdr3_aa: ASSAGTGSTDTQY

v_call: TRBV2
cdr3_aa: ASSLQGHSYEQY

v_call: TRBV18
cdr3_aa: ASSPWRLQFLVSYEQY

v_call: TRBV7-2
cdr3_aa: ASSFWDKETQY

v_call: TRBV5-1
cdr3_aa: ASSLDLAGGLDTQY

v_call: TRBV28
cdr3_aa: ASSAPGLAGVNNEQF

v_call: TRBV21-1
cdr3_aa: ASRGNRSSYNEQF

v_call: TRBV5-1
cdr3_aa: ASSMTSGGVGEQF

v_call: TRBV7-6
cdr3_aa: ASSQQRGATNEQF

v_call: TRBV4-2
cdr3_aa: ASSQGWSGGGTGELF

v_call: TRBV19
cdr3_aa: ASSTGLASTDTQY

v_call: TRBV28
cdr3_aa: ASSLRGGSNQPQH

v_call: TRBV9
cdr3_aa: ASSAQGTSGGHGEQY

v_call: TRBV5-4
cdr3_aa: ASSSNGHRGNEKLF